This TCR beta chain was found in a study of Ad26.COV2.S vaccination and SARS-CoV-2 variants (dated by TCRdb to the early 2020s). A note on the overall study: Donors in the vaccine arm were drawn from COV1001, a multicentre, randomized, double-blind, placebo-controlled phase I-IIa trial testing Ad26.COV2.S in healthy adults. TCRbeta repertoire sequencing was used to assess the specificity and breadth of SARS-CoV-2-reactive T cell receptors after Ad26.COV2.S vaccination. A total of around 32 samples were included in the TCR-sequenced set, comprising around 19 Ad26.COV2.S vaccine recipients, 5 placebo recipients and 8 SARS-CoV-2 convalescent individuals. Trial participants were randomized into five groups of five, in which low-dose or high-dose Ad26.COV2.S was given once or twice, or placebo was given on both occasions. Ad26.COV2.S was administered intramuscularly at a dose of 5x10^10 or 1x10^11 viral particles, either as one shot or as two shots given 56 days apart. Blinding of investigators to trial group allocation was maintained during experiments and outcome assessment.

Note on this clone: Its antigen target is currently unknown. The record has no base qualities; no much larger clone is one base away. Other nucleotide sequences from this sample produce the same CDR3.

Per the publication, the treatment or condition label means: some 19 received Ad26.COV2.S at low or high dose, single or two shots; 5 received placebo; per-sample allocation not given. Repertoires of vaccine and placebo recipients were sequenced from samples collected on day 63 after the first injection. Between 29 July and 7 August 2020, Cohort 1b enrolled about 27 adults aged 18-55 years at one site in Boston, USA. Ad26.COV2.S consisted of a replication-incompetent adenovirus type 26 vector by which a prefusion-stabilized SARS-CoV-2 spike protein from the original Wuhan strain was expressed. TCRbeta CDR3 regions were sequenced with the immunoSEQ Assay. After extraction, genomic DNA underwent amplification by bias-controlled multiplex PCR, followed by high-throughput sequencing. Per the source publication's procedure: To quantify the absolute abundance of each unique TCRbeta CDR3 region, sequences were collapsed and filtered. Usable DNA was measured by amplifying reference genes present in all nucleated cells, and TCRbeta template counts were normalized to that usable DNA to estimate T cell fraction. Repertoire TCRs were annotated as SARS-CoV-2-specific when V gene, CDR3 amino acid sequence and J gene were exactly matched to a known reactive TCR set. The reference SARS-CoV-2 TCR set was derived from MIRA and filtered for enrichment in COVID-19-positive ImmuneCODE repertoires, a step that removed public or cross-reactive TCRs. Drawing on the MIRA antigens, annotated TCRs were analysed further at the level of specific ORF or position within ORF. Breadth was defined as the number of annotated unique rearrangements divided by the total number of unique productive rearrangements, and depth was defined as the summed frequency of the annotated unique rearrangements. Two-sided Wilcoxon rank-sum tests were applied when comparing TCR breadth between groups. Entries here come from immuneACCESS through TCRdb and include only in-frame sequences with V and J called. Some clones fail to appear in such tables; in the studies checked, an unresolved V gene covers under half of the shortfall, and the cause of the remainder is unknown. The DNA gave D and trimming, while V, J and clone size come from that table. For this sample there are fewer than 300,000 clones; around 87% appear just once. The ten top clones hold approximately 3.3% of the sample.

Its CDR3 holds 13 amino acids, cysteine through phenylalanine. The CDR3 DNA has 39 bases and is translated from base 1. Between the V and J ends, shortened by 1 base and 2 bases respectively, the junction contains 5 bases. The germline V gene encodes CDR1 LNHDA and CDR2 SQIVND (reference sequence). On the study overall, not on this receptor specifically: Substantial breadth of spike-specific CD8+ and CD4+ T cell responses was reported after vaccination. Non-spike TCR breadth was comparable between vaccine and placebo recipients, consistent with the vaccine containing only spike. The authors noted that the TCR breadth and depth analyses may have underestimated total T cell responses. Higher spike-specific TCR breadth was observed in Ad26.COV2.S recipients than in placebo recipients (P = 0.0014). The study was not powered for comparison of responses between vaccine doses or regimens.

The chain links TRBV19 with TRBJ1-1, with no confident D gene call. Source: peripheral blood, taken in a trial of Ad26.COV2.S vaccine versus placebo. The source of this sequence is a person between 18 and 59 years old who received the Ad26.COV2.S COVID-19 vaccine or a placebo. The CDR3 protein is CASSIGGNTEAFF. The DNA reads TGTGCCAGTAGTATAGGTGGAAACACTGAAGCTTTCTTT.